The entry below gives a single T cell receptor beta chain sequence along with its context. This clonotype was seen many times. Its binding antigen is unknown. No base-level quality is on record; no much larger clone is a single base apart. CDR1 and CDR2, looked up from the germline V gene, are SGHTA and FQGNSA. Counted from cysteine to phenylalanine, this CDR3 has 13 amino acids. Left in the record is the CDR3 DNA by itself, 39 bases read in frame from the first base. Trimming takes 2 bases from V and 5 bases from J, and the germline ends sit 9 bases apart. This sample was included in a study of prognosis after radiotherapy for stage I lung cancer (dated by TCRdb to the early 2020s). For the study in its entirety: Between April 2018 and 2019, about 19 stage I NSCLC patients were enrolled in Nanjing, China. Newly diagnosed primary stage I lung tumors were found in approximately 14 patients, while oligometastatic NSCLC after surgical resection of the primary tumor was found in five. Every patient was regarded as medically inoperable, because of comorbidities in about twelve cases and refusal of surgery in about 7 cases. The cohort included about a dozen men and several women, with a median age of approximately 74 years and a range of about 53 to 85 years. Tumor histology was squamous cell carcinoma in more than 5 patients and adenocarcinoma in twelve. Image-guided IMRT or VMAT was used to deliver SBRT in 3 to 5 fractions at a biologically effective dose of at least 100 Gy. In every patient, SBRT was given without any concurrent therapy. About 20% of the 19 patients developed distant metastases after SBRT, at a median of about seven months; the other 15 showed no significant progression. The study profiled peripheral blood TCR beta repertoires from stage I NSCLC patients before and after stereotactic body radiotherapy and related them to distant failure. For each of the roughly 20 patients, one blood sample was taken before SBRT and one after, so the study sequenced approximately 38 samples in total.

Two rounds of multiplex PCR were used to amplify the TCR beta CDR3 region from genomic DNA. In the first round of PCR, primers specific to each TRBV and TRBJ gene were used, and the primer sequences are filed in Chinese patent CN105087789A. The second PCR round used universal primers. The Roche High Pure PCR Template Preparation Kit was used to extract genomic DNA from frozen PBMCs. The libraries underwent paired-end sequencing with 151 bp reads on an Illumina HiSeq 3000. The authors' analysis ran thus. CutAdapt was used to discard raw reads that did not contain the multiplex PCR primer sequences. PEAR was used to merge high-quality paired reads into contigs. TRB V, D and J gene segments were assigned to each contig with MiXCR by alignment to reference sequences. To remove sequencing errors, CDR3 sequences were clustered according to base quality and sequence similarity. Diversity was calculated as Shannon entropy divided by the natural log of the number of productive TCR sequences. Clonality was computed as one minus the ratio of Shannon entropy to the natural log of the number of unique clonotypes. The Youden index of ROC curves was used to select progression-free survival cut-offs for repertoire metrics, and analyses were performed in R 3.5.3. The public sequencing data were trimmed at Q25 with fastp and processed into clonotypes with MiXCR by TCRdb, which kept only in-frame beta chains. One record per CDR3 amino acid sequence lists the most common genes and DNA. TCRdb assigned the V and J calls; the authors' analysis was not used. Counted in this sample were some 35,000 distinct CDR3 sequences; 32% of them appeared once. Together, the top ten hold 25% to 30% of the sample.

All patients had node-negative disease on CT and PET/CT, and none had a history of other malignancies or prior chemotherapy or radiotherapy. At each of two time points, about 6 milliliters of peripheral venous blood were collected into EDTA tubes. PBMCs were isolated by Ficoll-Paque Plus density-gradient centrifugation. Immediately after collection, samples were stored at -80 degrees C until analysis. What the authors observed across the whole study: TRBV and TRBJ usage frequencies reportedly differed by metastasis status, in two V genes at baseline and in under 10 V and two J genes after SBRT. Post-SBRT Shannon entropy and its change from baseline were lower in patients who developed distant metastases; baseline Shannon entropy was not associated with metastases. No determination of tumor specificity was made for expanded TCR clones. The study was limited by its small cohort and short follow-up, and the findings require independent validation. A decrease in unique TCR clone counts was observed after SBRT (median roughly 10,000 before versus more than 6,000 after; Wilcoxon paired P=0.011). All reported P values were unadjusted for multiple comparisons.

The chain is assembled from TRBV7-2 and TRBJ1-1; 6 matching bases give a weak D call of TRBD1. Here the sequenced sample was PBMCs, taken before or after stereotactic body radiation therapy (not recorded which). The sequence derives from a donor over 45 with non-small cell lung cancer. The nucleotide sequence reads TGTGCCAGCAGCTTATCAGGGGCGACTGAAGCTTTCTTT. Translated, this is CASSLSGATEAFF.